The rows below give T cell receptor beta chains drawn from one sample of a study of siplizumab effects on memory and regulatory T cells. The assay was immunoSEQ multiplex PCR, and TCRdb's table has in-frame clones only and misses some. The data contain about 52,000 clones, 95% to 97% of them singletons. The sequenced material came from naive CD4+ T cells sorted from blood. These receptors were taken from a human donor in good health. CDR3s include the opening cysteine and the closing phenylalanine or tryptophan. Each record gives: J gene, V gene, CDR3 protein.

J: TRBJ2-3; V: TRBV11-3; CDR3: CASSLGGAIADTQYF
J: TRBJ2-1; V: TRBV6-6; CDR3: CASSYSGRGVNEQFF
J: TRBJ2-1; V: TRBV10-1; CDR3: CATLGEAGKGYNEQFF
J: TRBJ1-2; V: TRBV6-6; CDR3: CASSYSRGGGYGYTF
J: TRBJ2-1; V: TRBV29-1; CDR3: CSVEMGDYNEQFF
J: TRBJ2-7; V: TRBV30; CDR3: CAWSRPYEQYF
J: TRBJ2-1; V: TRBV7-2; CDR3: CASSLGLAGVQEQFF
J: TRBJ1-1; V: TRBV2; CDR3: CASRKTGSDTEAFF
J: TRBJ2-2; V: TRBV5-1; CDR3: CASSQTSWGHGELFF
J: TRBJ1-3; V: TRBV7-9; CDR3: CASSPQGNGNTIYF
J: TRBJ1-1; V: TRBV5-4; CDR3: CASSFVGRNTEAFF
J: TRBJ2-5; V: TRBV7-2; CDR3: CASSLAAEGTQYF
J: TRBJ1-5; V: TRBV15; CDR3: CATKVHSSNQPQHF
J: TRBJ1-2; V: TRBV7-8; CDR3: CASSLARTDTYGYTF
J: TRBJ1-2; V: TRBV7-9; CDR3: CASSNRANYGYTF
J: TRBJ2-5; V: TRBV29-1; CDR3: CSVEATSRQETQYF
J: TRBJ1-2; V: TRBV5-6; CDR3: CASSREAPPERWVYGYTF
J: TRBJ2-7; V: TRBV2; CDR3: CASRPSGRADEQYF
J: TRBJ1-2; V: TRBV6-6; CDR3: CASSADINYGYTF
J: TRBJ2-7; V: TRBV6-6; CDR3: CASSYVEQGVYEQYF
J: TRBJ1-6; V: TRBV25-1; CDR3: CASSPGRPPLHF
J: TRBJ2-5; V: TRBV5-5; CDR3: CASSLLAGVETQYF
J: TRBJ2-1; V: TRBV27; CDR3: CASSFGQHANEQFF
J: TRBJ1-1; V: TRBV7-9; CDR3: CASSLGEGTEAFF
J: TRBJ2-3; V: TRBV29-1; CDR3: CSVEVYRRVDTQYF
J: TRBJ2-1; V: TRBV6-1; CDR3: CASSSSGRAEFF
J: TRBJ2-7; V: TRBV30; CDR3: CAWRVEGRATYEQYF
J: TRBJ2-7; V: TRBV9; CDR3: CASSVERGSYEQYF
J: TRBJ2-5; V: TRBV5-5; CDR3: CASSLAGQFETQYF
J: TRBJ2-1; V: TRBV7-6; CDR3: CASSPFTSGTYNEQFF
J: TRBJ2-2; V: TRBV4-3; CDR3: CASSQDRTGLRTGELFF
J: TRBJ2-3; V: TRBV28; CDR3: CASRSPGTHTQYF
J: TRBJ1-1; V: TRBV28; CDR3: CATGGNTEAFF
J: TRBJ2-7; V: TRBV1; CDR3: CTSSPGLAGAPFYEQYF
J: TRBJ2-7; V: TRBV7-6; CDR3: CASSLAHSTYEQYF
J: TRBJ1-4; V: TRBV14; CDR3: CASSQGGARGEKLFF
J: TRBJ2-3; V: TRBV7-3; CDR3: CASSFRGGTTDTQYF
J: TRBJ1-5; V: TRBV2; CDR3: CASRGTGGNQPQHF
J: TRBJ2-7; V: TRBV9; CDR3: CASSPGTSVPYEQYF
J: TRBJ2-7; V: TRBV6-6; CDR3: CASSSREATREQYF